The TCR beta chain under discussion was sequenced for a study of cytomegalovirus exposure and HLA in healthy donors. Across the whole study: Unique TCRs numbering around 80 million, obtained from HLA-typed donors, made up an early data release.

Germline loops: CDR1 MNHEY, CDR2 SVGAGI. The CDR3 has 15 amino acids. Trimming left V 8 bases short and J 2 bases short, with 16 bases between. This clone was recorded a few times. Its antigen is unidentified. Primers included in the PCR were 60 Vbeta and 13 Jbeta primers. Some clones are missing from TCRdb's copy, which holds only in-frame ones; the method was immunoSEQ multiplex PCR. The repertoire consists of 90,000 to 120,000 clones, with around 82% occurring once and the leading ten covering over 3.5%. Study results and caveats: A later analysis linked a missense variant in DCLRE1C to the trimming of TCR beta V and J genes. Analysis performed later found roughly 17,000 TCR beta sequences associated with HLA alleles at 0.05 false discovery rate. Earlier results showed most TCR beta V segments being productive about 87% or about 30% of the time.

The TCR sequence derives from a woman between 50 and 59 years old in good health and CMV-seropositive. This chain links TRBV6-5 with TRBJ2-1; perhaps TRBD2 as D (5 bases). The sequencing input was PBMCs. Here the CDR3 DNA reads TGTGCCAGCGGATCCCTCGGACTGACCTACAATGAGCAGTTCTTC. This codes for CASGSLGLTYNEQFF.